These T cell receptor beta chains were read from a single sample in a study of molecular identifiers for immune sequencing clone quantification. TCRdb re-analysed the PCR reads in MiXCR, keeping a single row per CDR3 protein. The sample lists roughly 100,000 distinct CDR3 sequences; around 37% were seen once. The specimen was naive CD8+ T cells from blood, with Jurkat cell RNA spiked in. These receptors came from a human donor in good health. Some libraries in this study had Jurkat cell RNA spiked in. CDR3s include the opening cysteine and the closing phenylalanine or tryptophan. A D gene is named only where the DNA matches it firmly. Size is stated for part of the rows, as once, few or many counts, or as a class when the clone is expanded.

J,V,D,size,DNA,CDR3
TRBJ2-7,TRBV28,TRBD2,many,TGTGCCAGCAGTATAGCCGGGACTAGCGGCGAGCAGTACTTC,CASSIAGTSGEQYF
TRBJ2-1,TRBV6-2/TRBV6-3,TRBD2,-,TGTGCTCGAAGTGAGCGGGAGTTCGGTGAGCAGTTCTTC,CARSEREFGEQFF
TRBJ2-6,TRBV9,-,-,TGTGCCAGCAGCCACAACAGGGTCGCTGGGTCCAACGTCCTGACTTTC,CASSHNRVAGSNVLTF
TRBJ2-7,TRBV10-3,-,-,TGTGCCGTCGCTCCAATAGTACCCTACGAGCAGTACTTC,CAVAPIVPYEQYF
TRBJ2-2,TRBV7-8,TRBD2,-,TGTGCCAGCAGCTTAGCTGAGCGGGAGTATGGCACCGGGGAGCTGTTTTTT,CASSLAEREYGTGELFF
TRBJ1-5,TRBV24-1,TRBD1,few,TGTGCCACCAGTGATATGACAGGGTATCTGCATTTT,CATSDMTGYLHF
TRBJ2-1,TRBV4-1,TRBD2,-,TGCGCCAGCAGCCAAGATTTACGGGACTATTACAATGAGCAGTTCTTC,CASSQDLRDYYNEQFF
TRBJ2-4,TRBV20-1,-,-,TGCAGTGCTATCAGCCTAGCCAAAAACATTCAGTACTTC,CSAISLAKNIQYF
TRBJ1-4,TRBV4-3,-,few,TGCGCCAGCAGCCCCTCGAAGGCTAATGAAAAACTGTTTTTT,CASSPSKANEKLFF
TRBJ1-3,TRBV2,-,-,TGTGCCAGCAGGGGTGGACAGTCGGACACCATATATTTT,CASRGGQSDTIYF
TRBJ1-1,TRBV25-1,-,few,TGTGCCAGCAGTTGGTCGGTTAACACTGAAGCTTTCTTT,CASSWSVNTEAFF
TRBJ2-1,TRBV5-1,TRBD2,few,TGCGCCAGCAGCCTGCTAGCGGGAGAAAACGATGAGCAGTTCTTC,CASSLLAGENDEQFF
TRBJ2-3,TRBV7-9,-,many,TGTGCCAGCAGCCCCACGGCGAGAACAGATACGCAGTATTTT,CASSPTARTDTQYF